This TCR beta chain was sequenced in a study of spatial heterogeneity in lung cancer. Overall study findings and caveats: The number of expanded tumor alpha and beta chains correlated with mutation number.

Indicated time point: sample taken at primary tumor resection. Frozen PBMC, nontumor lung or tumor provided whole RNA, which was sequenced unsorted. TCRdb processed the 5' RACE reads anew with MiXCR; each CDR3 protein has one entry. The sample lists over 10,000 distinct CDR3 sequences; roughly 2.9% were seen once. This clonotype was observed many times. The target antigen is unknown. The CDR3 has 14 residues. The V and J ends lost 4 bases and 4 bases respectively, with 11 bases between them. Germline V lookup: CDR1 LGHNA, CDR2 YSLEER. Sequencing used lung tumor tissue, obtained at surgery. This sequence originates from a male donor with early-stage non-small cell lung cancer. This rearrangement joins TRBV4-3 to TRBJ1-3; D gene uncertain. This CDR3 is CASSRGSLGNTIYF. The CDR3 nucleotides are TGCGCCAGCAGCCGCGGATCGTTAGGAAACACCATATATTTT.